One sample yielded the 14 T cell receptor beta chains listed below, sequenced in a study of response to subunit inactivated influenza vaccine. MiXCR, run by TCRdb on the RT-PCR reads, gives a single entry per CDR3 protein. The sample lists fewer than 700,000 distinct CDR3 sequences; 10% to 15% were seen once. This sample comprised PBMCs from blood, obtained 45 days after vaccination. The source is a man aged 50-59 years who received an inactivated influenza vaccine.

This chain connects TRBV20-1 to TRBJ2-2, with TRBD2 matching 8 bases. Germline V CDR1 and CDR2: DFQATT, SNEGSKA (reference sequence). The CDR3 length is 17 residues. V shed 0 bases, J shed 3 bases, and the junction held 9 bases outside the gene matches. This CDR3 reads CSARELGRGAYTGELFF. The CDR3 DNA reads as TGCAGTGCTAGAGAATTGGGGCGGGGGGCCTACACCGGGGAGCTGTTTTTT.

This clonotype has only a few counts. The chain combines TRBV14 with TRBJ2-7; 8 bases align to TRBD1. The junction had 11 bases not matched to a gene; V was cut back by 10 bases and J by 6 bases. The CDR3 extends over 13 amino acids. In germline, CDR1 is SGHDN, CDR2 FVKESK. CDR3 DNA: TGTGCCACTTCGACAGGGGCTGTAGGCGAGCAGTACTTC. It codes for CATSTGAVGEQYF.

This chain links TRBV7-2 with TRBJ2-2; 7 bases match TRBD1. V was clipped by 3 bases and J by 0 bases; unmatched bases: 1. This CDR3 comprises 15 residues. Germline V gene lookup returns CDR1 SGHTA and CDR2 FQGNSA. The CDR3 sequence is CASSFGQANTGELFF. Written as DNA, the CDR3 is TGTGCCAGCAGCTTCGGACAGGCGAACACCGGGGAGCTGTTTTTT. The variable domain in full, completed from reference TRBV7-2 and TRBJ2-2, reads GAGVSQSPSNKVTEKGKDVELRCDPISGHTALYWYRQSLGQGLEFLIYFQGNSAPDKSGLPSDRFSAERTGGSVSTLTIQRTQQEDSAVYLCASSFGQANTGELFFGEGSRLTVL.

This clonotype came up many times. This CDR3 is CASSLGPYQETQYF. CDR3 nucleotides: TGTGCCAGCAGCTTAGGGCCGTACCAAGAGACCCAGTACTTC. This chain joins TRBV7-9 and TRBJ2-5, with D unresolved. Trimming took off 1 base at V and 0 bases at J, with 6 bases between the two ends. The CDR3 has 14 residues. Germline V gene lookup returns CDR1 SEHNR and CDR2 FQNEAQ (reference sequence).

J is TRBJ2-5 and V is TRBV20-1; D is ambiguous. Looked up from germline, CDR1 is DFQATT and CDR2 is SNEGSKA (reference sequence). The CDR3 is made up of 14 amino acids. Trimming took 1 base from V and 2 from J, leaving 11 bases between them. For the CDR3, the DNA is TGCAGTGCTAGAGCAACCCTTGAACAAGAGACCCAGTACTTC. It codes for CSARATLEQETQYF.

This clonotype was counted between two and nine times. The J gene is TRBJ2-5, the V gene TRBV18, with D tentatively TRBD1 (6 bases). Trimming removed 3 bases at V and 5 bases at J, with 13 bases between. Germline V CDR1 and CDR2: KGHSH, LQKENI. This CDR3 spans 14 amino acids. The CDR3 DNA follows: TGTGCCAGCTCACCTCCCGCGCAGGGGGAGACCCAGTACTTC. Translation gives CASSPPAQGETQYF.

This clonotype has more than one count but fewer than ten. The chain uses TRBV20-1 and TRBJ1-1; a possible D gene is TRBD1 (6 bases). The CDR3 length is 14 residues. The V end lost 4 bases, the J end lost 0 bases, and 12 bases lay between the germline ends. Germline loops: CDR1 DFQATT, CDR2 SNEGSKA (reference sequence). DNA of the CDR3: TGCAGTGCTACCAGGGGCCTCATGAACACTGAAGCTTTCTTT. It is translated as CSATRGLMNTEAFF.

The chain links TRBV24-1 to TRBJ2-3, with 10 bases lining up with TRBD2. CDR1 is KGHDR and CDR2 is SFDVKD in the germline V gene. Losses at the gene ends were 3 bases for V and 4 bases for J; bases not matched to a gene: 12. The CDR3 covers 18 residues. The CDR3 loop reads CATSDVTSGERTADTQYF. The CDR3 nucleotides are TGTGCCACCAGTGATGTTACTAGCGGGGAAAGGACGGCAGATACGCAGTATTTT.

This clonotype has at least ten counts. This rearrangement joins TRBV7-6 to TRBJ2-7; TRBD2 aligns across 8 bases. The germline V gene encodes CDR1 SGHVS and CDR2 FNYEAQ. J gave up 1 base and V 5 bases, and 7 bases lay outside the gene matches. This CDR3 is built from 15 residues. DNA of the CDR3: TGTGCCAGCAGCGGAAGCGGGAGTAAATCCTACGAGCAGTACTTC. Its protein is CASSGSGSKSYEQYF.

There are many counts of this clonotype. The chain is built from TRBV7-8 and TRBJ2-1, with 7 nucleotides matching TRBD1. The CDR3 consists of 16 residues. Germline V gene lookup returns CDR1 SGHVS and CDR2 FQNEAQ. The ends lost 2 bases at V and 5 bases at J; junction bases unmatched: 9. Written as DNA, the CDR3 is TGTGCCAGCAGCTTATACAGGGGTTACTCGGACAATGAGCAGTTCTTC. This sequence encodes CASSLYRGYSDNEQFF. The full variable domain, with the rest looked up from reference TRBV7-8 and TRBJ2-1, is GAGVSQSPRYKVAKRGQDVALRCDPISGHVSLFWYQQALGQGPEFLTYFQNEAQLDKSGLPSDRFFAERPEGSVSTLKIQRTQQEDSAVYLCASSLYRGYSDNEQFFGPGTRLTVL.

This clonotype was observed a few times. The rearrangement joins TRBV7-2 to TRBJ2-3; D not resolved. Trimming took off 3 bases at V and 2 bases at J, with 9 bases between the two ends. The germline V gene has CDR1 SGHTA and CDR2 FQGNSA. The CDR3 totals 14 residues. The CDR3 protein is CASSFNRITDTQYF. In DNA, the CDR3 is TGTGCCAGCAGCTTCAATCGGATCACAGATACGCAGTATTTT.

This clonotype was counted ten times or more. CDR3 region: CGGSSSYNEQFF. The CDR3 coding sequence is TGCGGGGGGTCCAGCTCCTACAATGAGCAGTTCTTC. The rearrangement joins TRBV29-1 to TRBJ2-1, with D tentatively TRBD2 (6 bases). Germline-derived CDR1 and CDR2 are SQVTM and ANQGSEA. The CDR3 spans 12 residues.

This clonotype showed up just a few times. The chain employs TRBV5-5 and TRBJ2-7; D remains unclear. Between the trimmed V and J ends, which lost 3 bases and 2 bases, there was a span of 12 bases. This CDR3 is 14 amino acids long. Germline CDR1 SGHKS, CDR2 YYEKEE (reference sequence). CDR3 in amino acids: CASSYLGQPYEQYF. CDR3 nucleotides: TGTGCCAGCAGCTACCTCGGGCAGCCCTACGAGCAGTACTTC.

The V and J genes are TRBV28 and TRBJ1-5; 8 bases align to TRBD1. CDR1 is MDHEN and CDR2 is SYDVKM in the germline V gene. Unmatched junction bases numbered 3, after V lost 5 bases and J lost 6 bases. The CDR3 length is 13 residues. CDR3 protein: CASSTGGGQPQHF. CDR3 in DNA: TGTGCCAGCAGTACAGGGGGAGGTCAGCCCCAGCATTTT.